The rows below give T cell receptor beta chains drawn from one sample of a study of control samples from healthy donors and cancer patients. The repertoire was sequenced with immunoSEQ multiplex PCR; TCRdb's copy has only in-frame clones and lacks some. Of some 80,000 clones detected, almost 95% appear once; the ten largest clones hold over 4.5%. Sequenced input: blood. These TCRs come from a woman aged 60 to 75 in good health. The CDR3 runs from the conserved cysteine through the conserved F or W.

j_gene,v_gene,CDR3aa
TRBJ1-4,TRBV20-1,CSASLRGGQFF
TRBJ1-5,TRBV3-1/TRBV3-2,CASSQEASELVQGVQPQHF
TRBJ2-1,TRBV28,CASSPGLAGYEQFF
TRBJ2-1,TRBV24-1,CATTQSRGNEQFF
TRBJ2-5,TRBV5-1,CASSLAPLAGGRETQYF
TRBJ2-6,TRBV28,CASIATGGSGANVLTF
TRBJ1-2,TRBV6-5,CASSRQGNNYGYTF
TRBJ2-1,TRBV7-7,CASSLGPAGGNEQFF
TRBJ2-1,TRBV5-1,CASSPGMTSGFYNEQFF
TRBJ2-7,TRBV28,CASSFRTVGGEQYF
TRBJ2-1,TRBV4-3,CASSQEGGGSASNEQFF
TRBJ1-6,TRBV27,CASKSKTGSNDSPLHF
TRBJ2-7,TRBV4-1,CASRPGQGHYEQYF
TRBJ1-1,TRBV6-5,CASSYPREYGTEAFF
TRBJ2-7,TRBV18,CASSPIRTSGGVSYKQYF
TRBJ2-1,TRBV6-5,CASKKSNPNNEQFF
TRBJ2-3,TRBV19,CASSIGRTSTDTQYF
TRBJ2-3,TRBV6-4,CASSDRSGGKDTQYF
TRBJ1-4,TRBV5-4,CASSWPGAGEKLFF
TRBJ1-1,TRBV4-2,CASSQVPENTEAFF
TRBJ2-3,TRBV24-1,CATSDSSYGLYTDTQYF
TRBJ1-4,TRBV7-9,CASSLGLATTNEKLFF
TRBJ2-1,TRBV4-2,CASSQAREAGDEQFF
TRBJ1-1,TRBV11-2,CASSPPRLNTEAFF
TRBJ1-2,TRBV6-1,CASSEANRGGRHTF
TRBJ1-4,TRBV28,CASSLWGGGATNEKLFF
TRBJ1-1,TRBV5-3,CARRGNTEAFF
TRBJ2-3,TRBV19,CASSSTGGRGTQYF
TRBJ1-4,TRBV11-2,CASSWDGLPTNEKLFF
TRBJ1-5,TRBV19,CASSRLDGEPQHF
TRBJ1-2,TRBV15,CATSHARAGTGAYGYTF
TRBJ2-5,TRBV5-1,CASSAGTSPQETQYF
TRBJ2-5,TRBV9,CASSVSGARGTYQETQYF
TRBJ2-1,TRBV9,CASSVAPDQYNEQFF
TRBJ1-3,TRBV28,CASSRHIASSGNTIYF
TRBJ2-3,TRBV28,CASSLTRPRADTQYF
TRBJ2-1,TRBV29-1,CSVVSGYNEQFF
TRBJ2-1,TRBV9,CASSVGLAGENEQFF
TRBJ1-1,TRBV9,CASRPPGPNTEAFF
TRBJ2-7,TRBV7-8,CASSPEAGRFHYEQYF
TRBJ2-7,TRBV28,CASKSGKDEQYF
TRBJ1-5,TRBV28,CASSLQGAGQPQHF
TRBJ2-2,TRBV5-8,CASIPPPGIGFELFF
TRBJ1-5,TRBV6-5,CASSADRSNQPQHF
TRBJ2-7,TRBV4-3,CASSQDLLAGAMGYEQYF
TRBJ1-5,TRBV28,CASSHGQGAQPQHF